This T cell receptor (beta chain) derives from a study of blood T cell repertoires in COVID-19. Study-wide background: T cells, B-cell-depleted T cells, or PBMCs supplied cDNA or gDNA.

A note on this clone: This CDR3 is also generated by other DNA sequences in the sample.

Trimming left V 3 bases short and J 1 base short, with 10 bases between. Per germline, CDR1 SNHLY and CDR2 FYNNEI. CDR3 size: 14 residues. Source study methods: Amplified reference gene primers provided the basis for estimating nucleated cell counts. The table came from immunoSEQ multiplex PCR; TCRdb's copy has only in-frame clones and leaves some out. That table gives V, J and clone size, and the DNA gave D and trimming. Here the sample spans tens of thousands of clones, about 86% being singletons. The source is a woman at least 80 years old in a cohort sampled during active or convalescent COVID-19. The chain has TRBV2 and TRBJ2-7, with D uncertain. The sequenced sample was peripheral blood. The CDR3 coding sequence is TGTGCCAGCAGTGAGCGGCCACTTTCCTACGAGCAGTACTTC. Translating it yields CASSERPLSYEQYF.